The present TCR beta chain was sequenced within a study of blood T cell repertoires in COVID-19. Two negative PCRs, clearance, or symptom resolution were required of recovered Cohort 3 donors. Assay: immunoSEQ multiplex PCR; the TCRdb copy retains only in-frame clones and omits some. Of approximately 220,000 clones in the sample, roughly 84% were seen once. CDR1 MNHEY and CDR2 SMNVEV come from the germline V gene (reference sequence). V was cut by 8 bases and J by 0 bases, with 10 bases left in between. CDR3 length equals 13 residues. This receptor was taken from a woman in her forties who had recovered from COVID-19. The V gene is TRBV27, the J gene TRBJ1-1; weak D call: TRBD1 (6 bases). The sequenced sample consisted of PBMCs or T cells enriched from blood (not recorded which). Here the CDR3 reads CASQGQLNTEAFF. In DNA form, the CDR3 reads TGTGCCAGCCAAGGACAGCTGAACACTGAAGCTTTCTTT.